One sample yielded the 6 T cell receptor beta chains listed below, sequenced in a study of glioma-infiltrating T cells after dendritic cell vaccination. Time point in this sample: after dendritic cell vaccination, including at tumor progression/relapse. Some clones are missing from TCRdb's copy, which holds only in-frame ones; the method was immunoSEQ multiplex PCR. The sample carries tens of thousands of clones, 75% to 90% recorded once. The sequences come from blood, collected after dendritic cell vaccination. These receptor sequences come from a human donor with glioblastoma.

The rearrangement joins TRBV7-9 to TRBJ2-1; 7 bases align to TRBD2. The CDR3 loop spans 17 amino acids. V shed 4 bases and J 0 bases; nucleotides not matched to a gene: 9. The germline gives CDR1 SEHNR, CDR2 FQNEAQ (reference sequence). The CDR3 loop is CASSYLLGGSSYNEQFF. As DNA, the CDR3 is TGTGCCAGCAGCTATCTTTTGGGGGGGAGCTCCTACAATGAGCAGTTCTTC.

This chain uses TRBV21-1 with TRBJ2-7; TRBD1, the table's D call, was not compared with the DNA. TRBV21-1 counts as a pseudogene. This CDR3 has 19 residues. The CDR3 loop reads CASSERMNERQDSSYEQYF. For the CDR3, the DNA is TGTGCCAGCAGCGAAAGAATGAACGAGAGGCAGGACAGCTCCTACGAGCAGTACTTC.

The CDR3 region has the DNA TGTGCCAGCAGCTTTACCGGGACAGGCAACTACGAGCAGTACTTC. Translated, it gives CASSFTGTGNYEQYF. The chain combines TRBV7-2 with TRBJ2-7, with TRBD1 identical over 8 bases. Germline loops: CDR1 SGHTA, CDR2 FQGNSA. The CDR3 is made up of 15 amino acids. V lost 3 bases, J lost 3 bases, and 7 bases stayed unmatched.

The rearrangement uses TRBV9 and TRBJ2-7, with 7 positions matching TRBD1. The CDR3 runs 14 residues. From germline, CDR1 is SGDLS and CDR2 YYNGEE. V lost 2 bases to trimming and J lost 1 base; unmatched junction nucleotides: 3. CDR3 residues: CASSVRDSSYEQYF. The CDR3 nucleotides read TGTGCCAGCAGCGTCCGGGACAGTTCCTACGAGCAGTACTTC.

The chain combines TRBV7-2 with TRBJ1-4; weak D call: TRBD1 (5 bases). The CDR3 totals 16 residues. In germline, CDR1 is SGHTA, CDR2 FQGNSA. V was cut by 5 bases and J by 8 bases, with 21 bases left in between. DNA of the CDR3: TGTGCCAGCAGCCCCCAGAAGAGGCAGGGAGGCGAAAAACTGTTTTTT. Protein product: CASSPQKRQGGEKLFF.

J is TRBJ2-7 and V is TRBV9; TRBD1 aligns across 7 bases. The CDR3 covers 15 residues. Germline assignment: CDR1 SGDLS and CDR2 YYNGEE. The V segment lost 0 bases and the J segment 4 bases; nucleotides outside the gene matches: 7. The CDR3 coding sequence is TGTGCCAGCAGCGTAGGCCCCGGGACAGAATACGAGCAGTACTTC. Residues: CASSVGPGTEYEQYF.